This record concerns one T cell receptor beta chain sequence. This specimen comes from a study of blood T cell repertoires in COVID-19. Turning to the study itself: Spain, Italy and the United States supplied samples that represented acute and convalescent COVID-19.

Original data processing: Amplifying reference gene primers gave estimates of nucleated cell counts. Sequenced by immunoSEQ multiplex PCR; TCRdb stores in-frame clones only, minus some. V, J and clone size reflect that table, while D and trimming were determined from the DNA. Of under 300,000 clones in the sample, roughly 80% were seen once. The CDR3 covers 13 residues. The germline gives CDR1 SGDLS, CDR2 YYNGEE. V lost 5 bases, J lost 2 bases, and 8 bases lay in between. The receptor comes from a man aged 45 to 65 who had recovered from COVID-19. The genes are TRBV9 and TRBJ1-5; D not certain. The sample comprised PBMCs or T cells enriched from blood (not recorded which). The DNA for the CDR3 is TGTGCCAGCAGTGGAGGTGGCAATCAGCCCCAGCATTTT. Translated, it gives CASSGGGNQPQHF. Using reference TRBV9 and TRBJ1-5 for the parts outside the CDR3, the full variable domain is DSGVTQTPKHLITATGQRVTLRCSPRSGDLSVYWYQQSLDQGLQFLIQYYNGEERAKGNILERFSAQQFPDLHSELNLSSLELGDSALYFCASSGGGNQPQHFGDGTRLSIL.